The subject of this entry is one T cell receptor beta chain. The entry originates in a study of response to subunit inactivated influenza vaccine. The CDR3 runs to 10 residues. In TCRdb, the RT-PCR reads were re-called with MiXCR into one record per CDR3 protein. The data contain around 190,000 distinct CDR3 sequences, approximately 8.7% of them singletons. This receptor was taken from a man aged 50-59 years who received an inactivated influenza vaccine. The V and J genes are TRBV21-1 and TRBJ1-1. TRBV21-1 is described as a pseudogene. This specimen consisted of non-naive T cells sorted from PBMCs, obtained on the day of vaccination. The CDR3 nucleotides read TGTGCCAGCGGATGCTCTGAAGCTTTCTTT. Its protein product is CASGCSEAFF.